This T cell receptor (beta chain) was sequenced during a study of blood T cell repertoires in COVID-19. Study in general: There were acute and convalescent COVID-19 samples, and they came from the United States, Italy and Spain. T cells, B-cell-depleted T cells, or PBMCs provided the cDNA or gDNA that served as material.

The germline V gene encodes CDR1 KGHDR and CDR2 SFDVKD. The length of the CDR3 is 16 residues. Germline trimming cut 0 bases from V and 3 bases from J; bases unmatched to any gene: 5. Study processing details: Reference gene primer amplification in the assay estimated nucleated cell counts. Profiling relied on immunoSEQ multiplex PCR, and the TCRdb table lists in-frame clones only, not all of them. V, J and clone size derive from that table, while D and trimming were established from the DNA sequence. The table has about 93,000 clones, roughly nine tenths seen once. The TCR originated in a man in his forties or fifties with acute or convalescent COVID-19. V usage is TRBV24-1 and J usage is TRBJ2-3; 7 nucleotides align to TRBD1. The sample taken for sequencing was peripheral blood. The CDR3 coding sequence is TGTGCCACCAGTGATTTGCGGCAGGGGGAAACAGATACGCAGTATTTT. Residues: CATSDLRQGETDTQYF.